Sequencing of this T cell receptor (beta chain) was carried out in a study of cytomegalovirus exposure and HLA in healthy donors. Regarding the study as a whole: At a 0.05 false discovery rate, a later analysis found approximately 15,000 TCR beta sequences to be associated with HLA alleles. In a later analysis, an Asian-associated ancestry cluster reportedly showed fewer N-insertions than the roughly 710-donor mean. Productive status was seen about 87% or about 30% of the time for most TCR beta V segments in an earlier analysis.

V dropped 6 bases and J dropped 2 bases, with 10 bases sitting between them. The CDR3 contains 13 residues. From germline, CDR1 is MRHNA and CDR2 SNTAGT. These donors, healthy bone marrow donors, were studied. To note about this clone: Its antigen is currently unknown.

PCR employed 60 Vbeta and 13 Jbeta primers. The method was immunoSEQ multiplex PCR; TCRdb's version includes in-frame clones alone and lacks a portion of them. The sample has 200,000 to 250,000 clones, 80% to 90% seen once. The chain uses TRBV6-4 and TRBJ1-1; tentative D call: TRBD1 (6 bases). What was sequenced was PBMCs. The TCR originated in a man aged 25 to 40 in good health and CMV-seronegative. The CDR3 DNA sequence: TGTGCCAGCAGGGCAGGGACAAACACTGAAGCTTTCTTT. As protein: CASRAGTNTEAFF.